This T cell receptor beta chain was identified during a study of control samples from healthy donors and cancer patients. The data were produced by immunoSEQ multiplex PCR, yet TCRdb's version contains in-frame clones alone and is incomplete. Among over 150,000 clones, just under 95% were seen once, and the ten largest hold about 5.6%. Germline V CDR1 and CDR2: SGHKS, YYEKEE (reference sequence). CDR3 length: 15 residues. V dropped 5 bases and J dropped 0 bases, with 11 bases sitting between them. Sequencing was performed on blood. The chain combines TRBV5-5 with TRBJ2-2; a possible D gene is TRBD1 (6 bases). The TCR was taken from a man aged 40-50 years in good health. The CDR3 sequence is CASSWDITNTGELFF. The DNA of the CDR3 is TGTGCCAGCAGTTGGGACATTACGAACACCGGGGAGCTGTTTTTT.